This T cell receptor beta chain stems from a study of cytomegalovirus exposure and HLA in healthy donors. Across the study: The Caucasian-associated ancestry cluster held roughly 78% of a few hundred genotyped donors.

The V gene end was trimmed by 6 bases and the J gene end by 7 bases; junction bases not matched to a gene: 10. The germline V gene encodes CDR1 LNHDA and CDR2 SQIVND (reference sequence). This CDR3 has 15 amino acids. About this clone itself: The antigen is unknown.

Primers included in the PCR were 60 Vbeta and 13 Jbeta primers. Method: immunoSEQ multiplex PCR; TCRdb's copy keeps in-frame clones and lacks some. The sample contains about 88,000 clones, approximately 71% of which appear only once. Study-wide results and limits: Reportedly, TCR beta sequences accurately predicted HLA-A and HLA-B alleles in most subjects. Analysis was performed later, and it showed HLA-associated TCR beta chains to be more clonally expanded than equally common others.

The chain recombines TRBV19 with TRBJ1-4, with 8 bases aligning to TRBD1. The TCR was taken from a woman aged 18-29 years in good health and CMV-seropositive. The sequenced sample was PBMCs. The DNA of the CDR3 is TGTGCCAGTAGCGCCCGTGGACAGGGTGGTGAAAAACTGTTTTTT. Translating gives CASSARGQGGEKLFF.